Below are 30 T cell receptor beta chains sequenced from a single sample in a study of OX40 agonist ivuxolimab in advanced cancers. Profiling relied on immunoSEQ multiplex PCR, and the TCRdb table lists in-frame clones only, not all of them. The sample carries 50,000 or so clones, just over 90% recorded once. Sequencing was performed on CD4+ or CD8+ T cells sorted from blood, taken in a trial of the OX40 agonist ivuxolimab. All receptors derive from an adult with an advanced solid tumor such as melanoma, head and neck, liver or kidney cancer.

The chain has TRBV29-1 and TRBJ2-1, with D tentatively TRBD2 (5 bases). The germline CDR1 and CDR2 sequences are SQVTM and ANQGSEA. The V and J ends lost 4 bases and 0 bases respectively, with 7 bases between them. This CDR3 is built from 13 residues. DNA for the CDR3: TGCAGCGTTGCCCGGGGCTCCTACAATGAGCAGTTCTTC. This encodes CSVARGSYNEQFF.

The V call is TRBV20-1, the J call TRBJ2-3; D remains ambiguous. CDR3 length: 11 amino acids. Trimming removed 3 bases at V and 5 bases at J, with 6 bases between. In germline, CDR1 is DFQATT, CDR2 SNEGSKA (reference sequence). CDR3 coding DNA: TGCAGTGCTAGGGAGCGAGATACGCAGTATTTT. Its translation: CSARERDTQYF.

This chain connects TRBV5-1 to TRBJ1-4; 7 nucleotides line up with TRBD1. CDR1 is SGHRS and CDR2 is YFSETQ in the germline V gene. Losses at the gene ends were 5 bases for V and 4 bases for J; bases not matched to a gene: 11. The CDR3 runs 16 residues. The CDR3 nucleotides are TGCGCCAGCAGTCCCGGGACAGATAGTATTAATGAAAAACTGTTTTTT. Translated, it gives CASSPGTDSINEKLFF.

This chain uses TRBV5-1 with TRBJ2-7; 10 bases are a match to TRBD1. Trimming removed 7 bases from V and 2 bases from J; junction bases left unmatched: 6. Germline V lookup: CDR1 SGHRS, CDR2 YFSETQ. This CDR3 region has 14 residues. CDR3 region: CASRTGTGAYEQYF. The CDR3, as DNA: TGCGCCAGCCGAACCGGGACAGGGGCCTACGAGCAGTACTTC.

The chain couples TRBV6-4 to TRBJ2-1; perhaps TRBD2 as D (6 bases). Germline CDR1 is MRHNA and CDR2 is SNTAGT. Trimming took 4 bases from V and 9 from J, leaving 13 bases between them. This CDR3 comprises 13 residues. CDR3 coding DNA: TGTGCCAGCAGTGGGCAGGGAGGCGGTGAGCAGTTCTTC. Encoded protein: CASSGQGGGEQFF.

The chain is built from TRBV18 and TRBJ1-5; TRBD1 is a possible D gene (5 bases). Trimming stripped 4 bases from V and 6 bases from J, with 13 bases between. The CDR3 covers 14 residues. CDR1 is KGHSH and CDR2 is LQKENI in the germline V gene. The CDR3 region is CASSLGGVGQPQHF. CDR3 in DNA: TGTGCCAGCTCACTCGGGGGGGTAGGTCAGCCCCAGCATTTT.

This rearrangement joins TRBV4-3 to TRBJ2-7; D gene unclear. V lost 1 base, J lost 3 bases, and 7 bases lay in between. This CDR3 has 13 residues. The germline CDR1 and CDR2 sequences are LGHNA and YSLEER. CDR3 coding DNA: TGCGCCAGCAGCCAAGTACCGAGCTACGAGCAGTACTTC. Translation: CASSQVPSYEQYF.

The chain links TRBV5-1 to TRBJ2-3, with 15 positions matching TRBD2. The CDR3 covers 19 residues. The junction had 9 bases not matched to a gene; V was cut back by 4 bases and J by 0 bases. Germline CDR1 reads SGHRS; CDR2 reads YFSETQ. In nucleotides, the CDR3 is TGCGCCAGCAGCCCCCTGGGGGGACTAGCGGGGGGTAGCACAGATACGCAGTATTTT. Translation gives CASSPLGGLAGGSTDTQYF.

CDR3 nucleotides: TGCAGCGTCTCCTATATGTCAACTAATGAAAAACTGTTTTTT. Encoded protein: CSVSYMSTNEKLFF. This sequence joins TRBV29-1 and TRBJ1-4; D call uncertain. This CDR3 is 14 amino acids long. V lost 6 bases and J 0 bases, leaving 11 bases between the germline ends. Germline loops: CDR1 SQVTM, CDR2 ANQGSEA.

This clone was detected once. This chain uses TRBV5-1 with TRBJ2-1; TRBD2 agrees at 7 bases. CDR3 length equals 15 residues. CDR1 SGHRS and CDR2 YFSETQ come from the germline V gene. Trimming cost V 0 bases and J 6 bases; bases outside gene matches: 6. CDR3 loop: CASSLGAGVGNEQFF. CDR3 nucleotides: TGCGCCAGCAGCTTGGGGGCGGGAGTAGGCAATGAGCAGTTCTTC.

CDR3 nucleotide sequence: TGTGCCAGCAGTTTTGGCACCGGGGAGCTGTTTTTT. Its translation: CASSFGTGELFF. V gene TRBV28 combines with J gene TRBJ2-2, with D uncertain. Trimming stripped 3 bases from V and 4 bases from J, with 3 bases between. The germline CDR1 and CDR2 sequences are MDHEN and SYDVKM. This CDR3 is built from 12 residues.

The chain's CDR3 is CASNLDRADTQYF. The DNA for the CDR3 is TGTGCCAGCAATCTAGACCGGGCGGATACGCAGTATTTT. The chain links TRBV4-2 to TRBJ2-3; no clear D. Germline CDR1 reads LGHNA; CDR2 reads YNFKEQ. This CDR3 contains 13 residues. V was pared by 7 bases and J by 6 bases, with 14 bases between.

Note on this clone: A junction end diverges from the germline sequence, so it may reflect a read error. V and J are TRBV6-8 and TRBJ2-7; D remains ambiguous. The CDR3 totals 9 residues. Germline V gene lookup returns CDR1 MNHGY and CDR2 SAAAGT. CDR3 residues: CASSYSKPF. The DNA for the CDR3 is TGTGCCAGCAGTTACTCGAAGCCGTTC.

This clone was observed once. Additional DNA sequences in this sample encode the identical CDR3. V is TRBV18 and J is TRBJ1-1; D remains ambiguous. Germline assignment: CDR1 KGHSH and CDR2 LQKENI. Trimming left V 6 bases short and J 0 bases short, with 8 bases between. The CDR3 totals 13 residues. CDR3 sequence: CASSQGLNTEAFF. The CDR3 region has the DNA TGTGCCAGCTCCCAAGGGCTGAACACTGAAGCTTTCTTT.

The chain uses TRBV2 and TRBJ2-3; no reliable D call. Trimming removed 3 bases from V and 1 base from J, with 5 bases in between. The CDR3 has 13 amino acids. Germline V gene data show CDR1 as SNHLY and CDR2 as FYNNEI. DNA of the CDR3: TGTGCCAGCAGTGAGACCCGCACAGATACGCAGTATTTT. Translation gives CASSETRTDTQYF. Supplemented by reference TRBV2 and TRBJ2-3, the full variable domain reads EPEVTQTPSHQVTQMGQEVILRCVPISNHLYFYWYRQILGQKVEFLVSFYNNEISEKSEIFDDQFSVERPDGSNFTLKIRSTKLEDSAMYFCASSETRTDTQYFGPGTRLTVL.

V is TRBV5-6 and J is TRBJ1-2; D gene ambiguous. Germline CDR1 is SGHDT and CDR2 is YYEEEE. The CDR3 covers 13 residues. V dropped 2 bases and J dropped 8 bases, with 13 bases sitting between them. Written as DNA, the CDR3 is TGTGCCAGCAGCTTTCCAGCTGGAGGGGGCTACACCTTC. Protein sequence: CASSFPAGGGYTF.

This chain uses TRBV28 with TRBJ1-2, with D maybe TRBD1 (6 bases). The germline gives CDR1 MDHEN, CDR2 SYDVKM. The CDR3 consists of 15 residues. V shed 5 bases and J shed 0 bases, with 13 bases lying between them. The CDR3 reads CASSLWTEPNYGYTF. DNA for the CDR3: TGTGCCAGCAGTCTCTGGACAGAGCCTAACTATGGCTACACCTTC.

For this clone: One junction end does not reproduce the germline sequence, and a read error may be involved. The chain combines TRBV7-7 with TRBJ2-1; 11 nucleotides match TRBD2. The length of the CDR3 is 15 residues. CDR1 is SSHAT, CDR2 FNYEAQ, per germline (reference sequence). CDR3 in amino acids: CASSSRLAGYNEQFF. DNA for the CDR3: TGTGCTAGCAGCTCCCGACTAGCGGGATACAATGAGCAGTTCTTC.

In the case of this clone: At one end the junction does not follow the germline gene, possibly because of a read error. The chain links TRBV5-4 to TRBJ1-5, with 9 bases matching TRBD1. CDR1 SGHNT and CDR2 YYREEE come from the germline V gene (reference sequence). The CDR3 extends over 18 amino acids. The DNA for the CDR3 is TGTGCCAGCATCTTGAGCCGACAGGGGGATCTTGGCAATCAGCCCCAGCATTTT. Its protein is CASILSRQGDLGNQPQHF.

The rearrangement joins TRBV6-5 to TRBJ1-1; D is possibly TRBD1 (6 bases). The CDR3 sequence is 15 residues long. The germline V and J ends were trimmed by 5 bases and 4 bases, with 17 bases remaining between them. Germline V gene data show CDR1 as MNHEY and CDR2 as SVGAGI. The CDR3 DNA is TGTGCCAGCAGTCCCCCCGGGGGCGCCTTCACTGAAGCTTTCTTT. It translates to CASSPPGGAFTEAFF.

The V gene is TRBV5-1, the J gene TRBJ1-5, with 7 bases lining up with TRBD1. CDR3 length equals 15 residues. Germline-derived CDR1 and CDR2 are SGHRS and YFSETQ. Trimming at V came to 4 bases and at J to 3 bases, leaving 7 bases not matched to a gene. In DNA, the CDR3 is TGCGCCAGCAGCGCCGGGACAGAAATCAATCAGCCCCAGCATTTT. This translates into CASSAGTEINQPQHF.

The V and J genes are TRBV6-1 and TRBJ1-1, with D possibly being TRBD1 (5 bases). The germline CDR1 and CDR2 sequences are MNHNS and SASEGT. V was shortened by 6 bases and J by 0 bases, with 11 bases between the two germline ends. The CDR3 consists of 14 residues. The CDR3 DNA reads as TGTGCCAGCAGGGGCGCAGGGTTGAACACTGAAGCTTTCTTT. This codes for CASRGAGLNTEAFF.

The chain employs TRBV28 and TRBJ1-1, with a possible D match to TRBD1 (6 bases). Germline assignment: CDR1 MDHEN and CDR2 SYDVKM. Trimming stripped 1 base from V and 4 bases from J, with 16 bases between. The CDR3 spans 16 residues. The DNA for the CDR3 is TGTGCCAGCAGTTTATTTGGTCGAGGGGGAGTCACTGAAGCTTTCTTT. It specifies CASSLFGRGGVTEAFF.

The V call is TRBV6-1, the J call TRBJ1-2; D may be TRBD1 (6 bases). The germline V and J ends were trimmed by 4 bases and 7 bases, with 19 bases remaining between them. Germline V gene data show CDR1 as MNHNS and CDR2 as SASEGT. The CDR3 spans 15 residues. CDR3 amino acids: CASSASWAGDAGYTF. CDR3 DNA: TGTGCCAGCAGTGCATCTTGGGCAGGGGACGCTGGCTACACCTTC.

The CDR3 bases are TGTGCCAGCAGTCGTGTCCCATCCTCCTACGAGCAGTACTTC. It specifies CASSRVPSSYEQYF. This rearrangement joins TRBV28 to TRBJ2-7; D gene uncertain. Germline loops: CDR1 MDHEN, CDR2 SYDVKM. The CDR3 has 14 residues. V was clipped by 5 bases and J by 0 bases, with 11 bases between them.

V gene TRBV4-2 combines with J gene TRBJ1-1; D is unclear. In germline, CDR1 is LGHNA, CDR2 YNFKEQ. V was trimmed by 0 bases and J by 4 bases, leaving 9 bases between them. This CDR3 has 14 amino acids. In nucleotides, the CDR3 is TGTGCCAGCAGCCAAGATAAGAAGGGCACTGAAGCTTTCTTT. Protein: CASSQDKKGTEAFF.

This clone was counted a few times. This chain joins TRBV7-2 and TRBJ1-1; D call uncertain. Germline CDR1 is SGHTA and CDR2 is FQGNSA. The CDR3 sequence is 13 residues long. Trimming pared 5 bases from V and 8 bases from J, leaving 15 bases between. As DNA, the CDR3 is TGTGCCAGCAGCCCCCAGGTGGCGGCCGAAGCTTTCTTT. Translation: CASSPQVAAEAFF.

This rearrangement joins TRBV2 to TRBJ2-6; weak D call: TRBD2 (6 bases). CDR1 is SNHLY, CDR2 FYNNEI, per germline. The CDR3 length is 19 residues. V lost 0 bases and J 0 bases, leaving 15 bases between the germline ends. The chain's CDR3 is CASSEAKAGTRSGANVLTF. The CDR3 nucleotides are TGTGCCAGCAGTGAAGCGAAGGCAGGGACTCGCTCTGGGGCCAACGTCCTGACTTTC.

This CDR3 is CASSRGTADSYEQYF. CDR3 bases: TGCGCCAGCAGCCGCGGCACGGCAGATTCCTACGAGCAGTACTTC. The V call is TRBV4-1, the J call TRBJ2-7; D call uncertain. Trimming shortened V by 4 bases and J by 1 base, and 14 bases separated the two germline ends. CDR3 size: 15 residues. The germline V gene encodes CDR1 MGHRA and CDR2 YSYEKL.

CDR3 region: CASSSRQNPATDTQYF. The DNA for the CDR3 is TGTGCCAGCAGCTCCCGACAAAACCCAGCCACAGATACGCAGTATTTT. This chain uses TRBV9 with TRBJ2-3; D not certain. The CDR3 totals 16 residues. Trimming stripped 4 bases from V and 2 bases from J, with 17 bases between. Germline-derived CDR1 and CDR2 are SGDLS and YYNGEE. Drawing the rest from reference TRBV9 and TRBJ2-3, the complete variable domain is DSGVTQTPKHLITATGQRVTLRCSPRSGDLSVYWYQQSLDQGLQFLIQYYNGEERAKGNILERFSAQQFPDLHSELNLSSLELGDSALYFCASSSRQNPATDTQYFGPGTRLTVL.